One sample yielded the 22 T cell receptor beta chains listed below, sequenced in a study of cytomegalovirus exposure and HLA in healthy donors. With 60 Vbeta and 13 Jbeta primers, the PCR was carried out. Assay: immunoSEQ multiplex PCR; the TCRdb copy retains only in-frame clones and omits some. The table shows around 90,000 clones, with 65% occurring only once. Sequencing was performed on PBMCs. The receptor source for this set is a woman aged 50 to 60 in good health and CMV-seropositive.

The chain is built from TRBV5-6 and TRBJ1-4; TRBD1 agrees at 7 bases. The CDR3 totals 15 residues. V gave up 4 bases and J gave up 4 bases; unmatched junction bases: 7. Per germline, CDR1 SGHDT and CDR2 YYEEEE. This CDR3 reads CASSLTGAGNEKLFF. In DNA, the CDR3 is TGTGCCAGCAGCCTAACAGGGGCGGGTAATGAAAAACTGTTTTTT.

This chain uses TRBV5-1 with TRBJ1-5; D call uncertain. Deletions cut 0 bases from V and 4 bases from J, with 8 bases between. The CDR3 is 14 residues long. The V gene's germline CDR1 is SGHRS and CDR2 YFSETQ. The CDR3 bases are TGCGCCAGCAGCTTGGGACAACCTAATCAGCCCCAGCATTTT. Encoded protein: CASSLGQPNQPQHF.

The chain recombines TRBV13 with TRBJ1-5, with a possible D match to TRBD1 (5 bases). The V gene's germline CDR1 is PRHDT and CDR2 FYEKMQ (reference sequence). The CDR3 runs to 14 residues. V was trimmed by 3 bases and J by 1 base, leaving 7 bases between them. CDR3 sequence (DNA): TGTGCCAGCAGCTTTTCAGGGAGCAATCAGCCCCAGCATTTT. As protein: CASSFSGSNQPQHF. Full variable domain (outside the CDR3, taken from reference TRBV13 and TRBJ1-5): AAGVIQSPRHLIKEKRETATLKCYPIPRHDTVYWYQQGPGQDPQFLISFYEKMQSDKGSIPDRFSAQQFSDYHSELNMSSLELGDSALYFCASSFSGSNQPQHFGDGTRLSIL.

The chain links TRBV7-2 to TRBJ2-5, with 7 bases fitting TRBD2. V lost 10 bases and J lost 4; bases outside the gene matches: 12. There are 14 residues in the CDR3. Looked up from germline, CDR1 is SGHTA and CDR2 is FQGNSA. CDR3 coding DNA: TGTGCCACGGGGGGTCAGGTCGGCGGAGAGACCCAGTACTTC. It is translated as CATGGQVGGETQYF.

The chain links TRBV5-8 to TRBJ2-2, with TRBD1 as a possible D gene (6 bases). CDR3 length: 14 amino acids. The germline gives CDR1 SGHTS, CDR2 YDEGEE. The germline V and J ends were trimmed by 2 bases and 3 bases, with 8 bases remaining between them. The CDR3 region is CASSFNRDTGELFF. DNA for the CDR3: TGTGCCAGCAGCTTTAACAGGGACACCGGGGAGCTGTTTTTT.

This clone appeared a single time. The J gene is TRBJ1-5, the V gene TRBV27; the D gene is possibly TRBD1 (6 bases). V lost 2 bases and J 9 bases, leaving 11 bases between the germline ends. Germline assignment: CDR1 MNHEY and CDR2 SMNVEV (reference sequence). The CDR3 has 13 amino acids. The CDR3 DNA reads TGTGCCAGCAGTTTAGGGGGCCCGGGGCCCCAGCATTTT. Amino acids: CASSLGGPGPQHF.

The table lists this clone with a few counts. The genes are TRBV9 and TRBJ2-2, with TRBD1 matching over 7 bases. The CDR3 extends over 13 amino acids. The J segment lost 9 bases and the V segment lost 3 bases, leaving 5 bases of the junction unmatched. The germline V gene has CDR1 SGDLS and CDR2 YYNGEE. CDR3 protein: CASSGRQGWELFF. The CDR3 bases are TGTGCCAGCAGCGGTAGACAGGGCTGGGAGCTGTTTTTT.

The CDR3 DNA reads as TGTGCCAGCAGCTTAGGTAGCGGGGGGCGGGAGAACACTGAAGCTTTCTTT. The encoded protein is CASSLGSGGRENTEAFF. The chain uses TRBV7-6 and TRBJ1-1; TRBD1 might be the D (6 bases). V dropped 1 base and J dropped 1 base, with 16 bases sitting between them. This CDR3 contains 17 residues. CDR1 is SGHVS and CDR2 is FNYEAQ in the germline V gene. The full variable domain, with the rest looked up from reference TRBV7-6 and TRBJ1-1, is GAGVSQSPRYKVTKRGQDVALRCDPISGHVSLYWYRQALGQGPEFLTYFNYEAQQDKSGLPNDRFSAERPEGSISTLTIQRTEQRDSAMYRCASSLGSGGRENTEAFFGQGTRLTVV.

This chain connects TRBV6-1 to TRBJ1-6; 9 nucleotides match TRBD1. Germline values: CDR1 MNHNS, CDR2 SASEGT. J gave up 7 bases and V 6 bases, and 4 bases lay outside the gene matches. The CDR3 length is 14 residues. CDR3 in amino acids: CASSGQGRNSPLHF. The CDR3 nucleotides are TGTGCCAGCAGCGGACAGGGGCGAAATTCACCCCTCCACTTT.

The chain combines TRBV6-1 with TRBJ1-2; D gene unclear. Germline loops: CDR1 MNHNS, CDR2 SASEGT. V was trimmed by 2 bases and J by 5 bases, leaving 9 bases between them. The CDR3 is 13 amino acids. CDR3 protein: CASSEIQAYGYTF. DNA for the CDR3: TGTGCCAGCAGTGAAATTCAAGCGTATGGCTACACCTTC.

The genes are TRBV28 and TRBJ1-6; no clear D. In germline, CDR1 is MDHEN, CDR2 SYDVKM. The CDR3 has 13 amino acids. V lost 7 bases and J 2 bases, leaving 6 bases between the germline ends. The CDR3 loop reads CASTPTYNSPLHF. The CDR3 bases are TGTGCCAGCACTCCTACCTATAATTCACCCCTCCACTTT.

This clone showed up just a few times. The gene calls are TRBV7-9 and TRBJ1-1; D remains ambiguous. Germline CDR1 reads SEHNR; CDR2 reads FQNEAQ (reference sequence). The CDR3 loop spans 14 amino acids. V shed 3 bases and J shed 3 bases, with 11 bases lying between them. The CDR3 DNA sequence: TGTGCCAGCAGCTTGGGCGAGAGAGACACTGAAGCTTTCTTT. Protein product: CASSLGERDTEAFF.

This chain links TRBV27 with TRBJ2-5, with D perhaps matching TRBD2 (5 bases). V lost 2 bases and J 3 bases, leaving 7 bases between the germline ends. The V gene's germline CDR1 is MNHEY and CDR2 SMNVEV (reference sequence). The CDR3 is 13 amino acids. CDR3 nucleotides: TGTGCCAGCAGTTTACGGCGGGAAGAGACCCAGTACTTC. It is translated as CASSLRREETQYF.

There are a few counts of this clone. V and J are TRBV7-6 and TRBJ2-2; D possibly corresponds to TRBD2 (5 bases). V gave up 6 bases and J gave up 5 bases, with 19 bases separating them. This CDR3 comprises 16 residues. Per the germline V gene, CDR1 is SGHVS and CDR2 is FNYEAQ. The chain's CDR3 is CASSPLGEAWTGELFF. The DNA for the CDR3 is TGTGCCAGCAGTCCCCTGGGAGAGGCCTGGACCGGGGAGCTGTTTTTT.

The table lists this clone with a few counts. The chain has TRBV5-6 and TRBJ2-4; D gene uncertain. Trimming removed 2 bases from V and 8 bases from J, with 14 bases in between. CDR1 and CDR2 from the germline V gene are SGHDT and YYEEEE. The CDR3 is 14 residues long. DNA for the CDR3: TGTGCCAGCAGCTTTTCGTCGGTTGAGGACATTCAGTACTTC. It specifies CASSFSSVEDIQYF.

J is TRBJ2-3 and V is TRBV7-9; TRBD1 is a possible D gene (8 bases). Trimming removed 5 bases from V and 8 bases from J, with 14 bases in between. The CDR3 runs to 13 residues. Per germline, CDR1 SEHNR and CDR2 FQNEAQ (reference sequence). The CDR3 bases are TGTGCCAGCAGCGTGACAGGGGAGGGTACGCAGTATTTT. This sequence encodes CASSVTGEGTQYF.

This clone was seen a few times. The chain couples TRBV7-9 to TRBJ1-6; 7 bases are shared with TRBD1. The CDR3 runs 14 residues. Germline lookup yields CDR1 SEHNR and CDR2 FQNEAQ (reference sequence). The junction had 7 bases not matched to a gene; V was cut back by 5 bases and J by 9 bases. The DNA of the CDR3 is TGTGCCAGCAGCCATGACAGGGAATCTTCACCCCTCCACTTT. It codes for CASSHDRESSPLHF.

This sequence joins TRBV6-1 and TRBJ1-1; D remains ambiguous. The germline gives CDR1 MNHNS, CDR2 SASEGT. Trimming left V 2 bases short and J 5 bases short, with 12 bases between. The CDR3 runs 14 residues. The CDR3 loop reads CASSELEGWTEAFF. DNA for the CDR3: TGTGCCAGCAGTGAACTGGAGGGATGGACTGAAGCTTTCTTT.

The chain employs TRBV25-1 and TRBJ1-1, with 8 bases that match TRBD1. Germline values: CDR1 MGHDK, CDR2 SYGVNS. The CDR3 is 15 amino acids. V was clipped by 5 bases and J by 5 bases; unmatched bases: 10. The CDR3 spells CASSPSTDRVTEAFF. The CDR3 DNA reads as TGTGCCAGCAGTCCATCAACGGACAGGGTGACTGAAGCTTTCTTT.

This clone was found a few times. The chain carries TRBV13 and TRBJ2-5; TRBD2 matches at 10 bases. Germline V CDR1 and CDR2: PRHDT, FYEKMQ (reference sequence). Trimming at V came to 5 bases and at J to 5 bases, leaving 8 bases not matched to a gene. The CDR3 contains 15 residues. CDR3 DNA sequence: TGTGCCAGCAGCCTACGGACTAGCGGCGCGGAGACCCAGTACTTC. Its translation: CASSLRTSGAETQYF.

CDR3 bases: TGTGCCAGCAGCTTGGACAGTAGTACTGGCGAGCAGTACTTC. Translation: CASSLDSSTGEQYF. This chain uses TRBV5-4 with TRBJ2-7; D is unresolved. This CDR3 is built from 14 residues. CDR1 SGHNT and CDR2 YYREEE come from the germline V gene (reference sequence). With 0 bases removed from V and 6 bases from J, the gap between germline ends came to 13 bases.

This clone was seen a few times. The chain has TRBV7-9 and TRBJ2-7, with D unresolved. This CDR3 is built from 13 residues. Deletions cut 7 bases from V and 2 bases from J, with 12 bases between. Germline values: CDR1 SEHNR, CDR2 FQNEAQ (reference sequence). As DNA, the CDR3 is TGTGCCAGCACCCCAAAGGAGACCTACGAGCAGTACTTC. This encodes CASTPKETYEQYF.